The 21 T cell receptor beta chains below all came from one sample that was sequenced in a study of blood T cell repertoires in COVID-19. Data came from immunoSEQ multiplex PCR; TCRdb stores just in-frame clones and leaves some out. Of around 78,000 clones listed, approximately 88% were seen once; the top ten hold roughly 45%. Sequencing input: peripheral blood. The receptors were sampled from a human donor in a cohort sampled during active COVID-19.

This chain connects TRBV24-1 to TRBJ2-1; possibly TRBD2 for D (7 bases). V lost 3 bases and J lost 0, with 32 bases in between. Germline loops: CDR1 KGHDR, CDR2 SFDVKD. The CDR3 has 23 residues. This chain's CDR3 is CATSDPGAGGSRREHGSYNEQFF. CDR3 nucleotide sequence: TGTGCCACCAGTGATCCGGGGGCAGGAGGGTCCCGGCGGGAGCATGGCTCCTACAATGAGCAGTTCTTC.

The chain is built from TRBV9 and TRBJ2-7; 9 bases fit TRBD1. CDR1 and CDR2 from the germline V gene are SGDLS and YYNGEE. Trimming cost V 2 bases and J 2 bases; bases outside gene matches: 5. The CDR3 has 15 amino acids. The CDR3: CASSVGQGNAYEQYF. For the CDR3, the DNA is TGTGCCAGCAGCGTTGGACAGGGGAACGCCTACGAGCAGTACTTC.

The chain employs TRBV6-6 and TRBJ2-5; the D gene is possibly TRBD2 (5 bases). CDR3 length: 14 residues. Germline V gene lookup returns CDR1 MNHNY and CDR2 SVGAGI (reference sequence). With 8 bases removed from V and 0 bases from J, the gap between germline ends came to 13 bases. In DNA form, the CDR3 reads TGTGCCAGCCGCCGGAGGTCGTACCAAGAGACCCAGTACTTC. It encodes CASRRRSYQETQYF.

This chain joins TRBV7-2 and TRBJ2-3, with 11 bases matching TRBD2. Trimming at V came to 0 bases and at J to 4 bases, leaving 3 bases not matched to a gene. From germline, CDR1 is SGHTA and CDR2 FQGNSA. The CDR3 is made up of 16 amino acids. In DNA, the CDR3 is TGTGCCAGCAGCTTAGCGCTTAGCGGGGGGGCAGATACGCAGTATTTT. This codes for CASSLALSGGADTQYF.

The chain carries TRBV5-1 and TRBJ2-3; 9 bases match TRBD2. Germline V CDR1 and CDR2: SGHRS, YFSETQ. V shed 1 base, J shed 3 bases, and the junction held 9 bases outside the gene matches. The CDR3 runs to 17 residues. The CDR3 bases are TGCGCCAGCAGCTTGCCCTACGTTCTAGCGGGAACAGATACGCAGTATTTT. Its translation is CASSLPYVLAGTDTQYF.

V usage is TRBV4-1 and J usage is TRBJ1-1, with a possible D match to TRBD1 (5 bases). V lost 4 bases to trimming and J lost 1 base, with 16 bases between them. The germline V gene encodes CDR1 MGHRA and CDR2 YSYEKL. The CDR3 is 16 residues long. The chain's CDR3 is CASSPTVGQENTEAFF. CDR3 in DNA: TGCGCCAGCAGCCCAACTGTGGGGCAGGAGAACACTGAAGCTTTCTTT.

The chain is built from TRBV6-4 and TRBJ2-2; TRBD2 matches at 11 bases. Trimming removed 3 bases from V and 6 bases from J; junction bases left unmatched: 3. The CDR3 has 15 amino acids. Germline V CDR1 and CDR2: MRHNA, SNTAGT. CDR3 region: CASSETSGISGELFF. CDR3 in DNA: TGTGCCAGCAGTGAGACTAGCGGGATCTCCGGGGAGCTGTTTTTT.

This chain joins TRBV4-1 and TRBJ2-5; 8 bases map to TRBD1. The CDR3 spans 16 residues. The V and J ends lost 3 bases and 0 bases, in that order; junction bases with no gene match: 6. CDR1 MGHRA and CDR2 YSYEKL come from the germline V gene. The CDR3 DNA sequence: TGCGCCAGCAGCCACGTCCCGGGACAGGACCAAGAGACCCAGTACTTC. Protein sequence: CASSHVPGQDQETQYF.

CDR3 amino acids: CASSSQGITEAFF. The CDR3 DNA reads as TGTGCCAGCAGCTCACAGGGGATCACTGAAGCTTTCTTT. The chain is built from TRBV7-2 and TRBJ1-1; 7 bases line up with TRBD1. This CDR3 comprises 13 residues. V dropped 4 bases and J dropped 4; count of bases not matched to a gene: 3. CDR1 and CDR2 (germline): SGHTA, FQGNSA.

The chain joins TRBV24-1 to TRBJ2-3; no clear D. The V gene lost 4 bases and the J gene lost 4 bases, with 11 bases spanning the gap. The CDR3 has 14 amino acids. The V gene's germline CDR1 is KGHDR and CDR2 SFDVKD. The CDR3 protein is CATSDATVADTQYF. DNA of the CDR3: TGTGCCACCAGTGACGCTACCGTCGCAGATACGCAGTATTTT.

This chain's CDR3 is CASSLGGARDLQFF. For the CDR3, the DNA is TGTGCCAGCAGCTTAGGCGGGGCCCGAGACTTGCAGTTCTTC. This sequence joins TRBV7-2 and TRBJ2-1; a possible D gene is TRBD2 (6 bases). Germline V CDR1 and CDR2: SGHTA, FQGNSA. V dropped 1 base and J dropped 12 bases, with 16 bases sitting between them. This CDR3 has 14 amino acids.

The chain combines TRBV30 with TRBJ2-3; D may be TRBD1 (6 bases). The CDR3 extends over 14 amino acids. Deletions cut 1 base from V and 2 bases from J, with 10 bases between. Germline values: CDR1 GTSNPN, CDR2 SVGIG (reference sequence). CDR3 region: CAWSGRGSTDTQYF. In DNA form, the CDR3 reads TGTGCCTGGAGTGGCAGGGGATCCACAGATACGCAGTATTTT.

CDR3 DNA sequence: TGCGCCAGCAGCCCCCAGAGGGACAGGGATGCTGAGCAGTTCTTC. Protein sequence: CASSPQRDRDAEQFF. The chain has TRBV4-3 and TRBJ2-1; 9 nucleotides agree with TRBD1. The V gene's germline CDR1 is LGHNA and CDR2 YSLEER. Trimming removed 4 bases from V and 9 bases from J; junction bases left unmatched: 10. The CDR3 totals 15 residues.

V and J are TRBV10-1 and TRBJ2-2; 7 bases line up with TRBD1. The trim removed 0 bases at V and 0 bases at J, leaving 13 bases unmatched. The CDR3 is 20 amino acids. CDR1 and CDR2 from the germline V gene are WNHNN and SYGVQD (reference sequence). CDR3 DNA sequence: TGCGCCAGCAGTGAGTCGAAGGTTTTTAACAGGGGAACGAACACCGGGGAGCTGTTTTTT. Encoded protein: CASSESKVFNRGTNTGELFF.

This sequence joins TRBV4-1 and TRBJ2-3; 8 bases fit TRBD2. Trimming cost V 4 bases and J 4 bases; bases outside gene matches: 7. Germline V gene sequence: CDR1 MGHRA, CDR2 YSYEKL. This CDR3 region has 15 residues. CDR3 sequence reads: CASSLRAGGPDTQYF. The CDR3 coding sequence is TGCGCCAGCAGCCTTCGGGCGGGGGGTCCAGATACGCAGTATTTT.

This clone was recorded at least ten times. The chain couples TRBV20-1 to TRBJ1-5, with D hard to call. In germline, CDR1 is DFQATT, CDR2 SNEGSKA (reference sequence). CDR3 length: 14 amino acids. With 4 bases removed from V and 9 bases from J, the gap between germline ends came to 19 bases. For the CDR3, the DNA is TGCAGTGCTACTGACGGACGGGGTGGTAGGCCCCAGCATTTT. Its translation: CSATDGRGGRPQHF.

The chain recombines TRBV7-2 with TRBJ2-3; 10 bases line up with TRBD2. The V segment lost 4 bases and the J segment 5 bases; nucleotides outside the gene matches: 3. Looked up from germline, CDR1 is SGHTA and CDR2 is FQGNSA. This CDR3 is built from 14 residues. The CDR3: CASSSGLAEDTQYF. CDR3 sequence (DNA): TGTGCCAGCAGCTCAGGACTAGCGGAAGATACGCAGTATTTT. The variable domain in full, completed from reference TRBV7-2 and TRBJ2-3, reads GAGVSQSPSNKVTEKGKDVELRCDPISGHTALYWYRQSLGQGLEFLIYFQGNSAPDKSGLPSDRFSAERTGGSVSTLTIQRTQQEDSAVYLCASSSGLAEDTQYFGPGTRLTVL.

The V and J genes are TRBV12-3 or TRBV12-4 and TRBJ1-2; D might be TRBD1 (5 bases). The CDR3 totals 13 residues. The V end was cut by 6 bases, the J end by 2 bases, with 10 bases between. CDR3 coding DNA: TGTGCCAGCAGCCAACAGGACAACTATGGCTACACCTTC. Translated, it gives CASSQQDNYGYTF.

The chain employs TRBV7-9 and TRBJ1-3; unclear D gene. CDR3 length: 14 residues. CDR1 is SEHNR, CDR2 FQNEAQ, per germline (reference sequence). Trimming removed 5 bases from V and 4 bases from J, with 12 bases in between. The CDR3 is CASSPSGFGNTIYF. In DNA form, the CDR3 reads TGTGCCAGCAGCCCCTCGGGTTTCGGAAACACCATATATTTT.

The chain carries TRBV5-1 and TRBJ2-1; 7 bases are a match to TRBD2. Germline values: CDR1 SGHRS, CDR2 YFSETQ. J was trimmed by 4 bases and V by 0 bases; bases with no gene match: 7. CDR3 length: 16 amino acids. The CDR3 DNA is TGCGCCAGCAGCTTGGCCGAGGGAGGGCCTTACAATGAGCAGTTCTTC. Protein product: CASSLAEGGPYNEQFF. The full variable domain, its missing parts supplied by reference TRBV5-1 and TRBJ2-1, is KAGVTQTPRYLIKTRGQQVTLSCSPISGHRSVSWYQQTPGQGLQFLFEYFSETQRNKGNFPGRFSGRQFSNSRSEMNVSTLELGDSALYLCASSLAEGGPYNEQFFGPGTRLTVL.

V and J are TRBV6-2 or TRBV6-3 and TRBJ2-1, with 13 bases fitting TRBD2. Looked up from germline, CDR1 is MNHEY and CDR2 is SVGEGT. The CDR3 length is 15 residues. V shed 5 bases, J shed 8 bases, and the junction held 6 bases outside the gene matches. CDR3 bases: TGTGCCAGCAGTCAGGGACTAGCGGGAATCTATGAGCAGTTCTTC. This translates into CASSQGLAGIYEQFF.